This T cell receptor (beta chain) was recorded in a study of cytomegalovirus exposure and HLA in healthy donors. Trimming removed 5 bases from V and 10 bases from J; junction bases left unmatched: 15. Germline V gene data show CDR1 as SGHTA and CDR2 as FQGNSA. The CDR3 has 18 residues. Researchers ran the PCR with 60 Vbeta and 13 Jbeta primers. Profiling relied on immunoSEQ multiplex PCR, and the TCRdb table lists in-frame clones only, not all of them. This sample yields some 99,000 clones, of which over 60% are seen a single time; approximately 7.7% belongs to the top ten. This clonotype was obtained from a female donor in good health and CMV-seronegative. Source material: PBMCs. The chain joins TRBV7-2 to TRBJ2-1; the match to TRBD2 covers 15 bases. Here the CDR3 DNA reads TGTGCCAGCAGCCGGTCCGGGACTAGCGGGGGGCCTAGGGGGGAGCAGTTCTTC. This codes for CASSRSGTSGGPRGEQFF. The whole variable domain, filled in from reference TRBV7-2 and TRBJ2-1, reads GAGVSQSPSNKVTEKGKDVELRCDPISGHTALYWYRQSLGQGLEFLIYFQGNSAPDKSGLPSDRFSAERTGGSVSTLTIQRTQQEDSAVYLCASSRSGTSGGPRGEQFFGPGTRLTVL.